The present T cell receptor (beta chain) was sequenced within a study of response to subunit inactivated influenza vaccine. The CDR3 spans 14 residues. V dropped 8 bases and J dropped 3; count of bases not matched to a gene: 12. The germline V gene encodes CDR1 SQVTM and CDR2 ANQGSEA. TCRdb ran MiXCR on the RT-PCR reads and lists one entry per CDR3 protein. Among around 200,000 distinct CDR3 sequences listed, roughly 8.7% were seen once. The sequence came from a man aged 45 to 65 who received an inactivated influenza vaccine. V gene TRBV29-1 combines with J gene TRBJ1-2; TRBD1 matches 7 bases. The sample in question was non-naive T cells sorted from PBMCs, obtained on the day of vaccination. The DNA of the CDR3 is TGCAGCACCCGGCAGGGGGATTTTGACTATGGCTACACCTTC. Its protein is CSTRQGDFDYGYTF. The full variable domain, in which reference TRBV29-1 and TRBJ1-2 provide the parts outside the CDR3, is SAVISQKPSRDICQRGTSLTIQCQVDSQVTMMFWYRQQPGQSLTLIATANQGSEATYESGFVIDKFPISRPNLTFSTLTVSNMSPEDSSIYLCSTRQGDFDYGYTFGSGTRLTVV.